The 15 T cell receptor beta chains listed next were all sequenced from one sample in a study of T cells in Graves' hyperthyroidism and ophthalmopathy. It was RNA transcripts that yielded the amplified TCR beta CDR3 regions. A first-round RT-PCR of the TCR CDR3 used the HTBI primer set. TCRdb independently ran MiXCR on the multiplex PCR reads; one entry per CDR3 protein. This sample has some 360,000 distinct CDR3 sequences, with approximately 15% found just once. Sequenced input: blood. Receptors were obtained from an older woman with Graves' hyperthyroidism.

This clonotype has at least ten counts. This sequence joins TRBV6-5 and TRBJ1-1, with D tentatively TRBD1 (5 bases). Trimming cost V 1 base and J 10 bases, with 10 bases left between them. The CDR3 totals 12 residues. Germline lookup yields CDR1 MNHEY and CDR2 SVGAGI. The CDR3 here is CASSYFGGRAFF. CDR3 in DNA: TGTGCCAGCAGTTACTTCGGGGGTCGAGCTTTCTTT.

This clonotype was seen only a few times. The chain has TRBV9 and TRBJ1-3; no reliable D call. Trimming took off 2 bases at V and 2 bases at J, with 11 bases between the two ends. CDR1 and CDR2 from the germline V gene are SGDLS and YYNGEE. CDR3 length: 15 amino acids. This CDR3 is CASSVSSGTGNTIYF. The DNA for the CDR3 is TGTGCCAGCAGCGTGTCCTCTGGGACTGGAAACACCATATATTTT.

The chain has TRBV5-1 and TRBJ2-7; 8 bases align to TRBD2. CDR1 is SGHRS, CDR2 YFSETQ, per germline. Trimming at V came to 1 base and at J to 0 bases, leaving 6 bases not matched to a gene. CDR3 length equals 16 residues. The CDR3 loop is CASSLRTSSFSYEQYF. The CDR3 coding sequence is TGCGCCAGCAGCTTGAGGACTAGCAGCTTCTCCTACGAGCAGTACTTC. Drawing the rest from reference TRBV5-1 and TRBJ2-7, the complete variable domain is KAGVTQTPRYLIKTRGQQVTLSCSPISGHRSVSWYQQTPGQGLQFLFEYFSETQRNKGNFPGRFSGRQFSNSRSEMNVSTLELGDSALYLCASSLRTSSFSYEQYFGPGTRLTVT.

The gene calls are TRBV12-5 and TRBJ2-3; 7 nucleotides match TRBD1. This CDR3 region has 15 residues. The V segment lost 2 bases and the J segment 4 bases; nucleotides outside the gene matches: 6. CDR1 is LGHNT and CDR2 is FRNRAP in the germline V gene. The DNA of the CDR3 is TGTGCTAGTGGTTTGCTCCAAGGGGGCGCAGATACGCAGTATTTT. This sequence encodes CASGLLQGGADTQYF.

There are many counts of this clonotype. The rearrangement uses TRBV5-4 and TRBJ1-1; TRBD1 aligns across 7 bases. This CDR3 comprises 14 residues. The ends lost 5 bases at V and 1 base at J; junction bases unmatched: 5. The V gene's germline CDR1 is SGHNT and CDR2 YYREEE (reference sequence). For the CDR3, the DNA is TGTGCCAGCAGTAGACAGGGTACGAACACTGAAGCTTTCTTT. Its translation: CASSRQGTNTEAFF.

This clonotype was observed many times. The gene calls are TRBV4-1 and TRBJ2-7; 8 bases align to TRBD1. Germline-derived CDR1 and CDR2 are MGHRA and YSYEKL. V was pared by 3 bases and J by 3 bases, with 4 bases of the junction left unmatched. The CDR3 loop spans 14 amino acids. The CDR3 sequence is CASSQAGQGYEQYF. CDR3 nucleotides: TGCGCCAGCAGCCAGGCAGGACAGGGCTACGAGCAGTACTTC.

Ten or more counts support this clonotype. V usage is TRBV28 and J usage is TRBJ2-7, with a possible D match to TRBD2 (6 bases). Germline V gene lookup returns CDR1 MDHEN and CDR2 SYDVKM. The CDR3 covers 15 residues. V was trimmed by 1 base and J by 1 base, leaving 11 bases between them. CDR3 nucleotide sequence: TGTGCCAGCAGTTTATCCGACCGGGGGTCCTACGAGCAGTACTTC. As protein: CASSLSDRGSYEQYF.

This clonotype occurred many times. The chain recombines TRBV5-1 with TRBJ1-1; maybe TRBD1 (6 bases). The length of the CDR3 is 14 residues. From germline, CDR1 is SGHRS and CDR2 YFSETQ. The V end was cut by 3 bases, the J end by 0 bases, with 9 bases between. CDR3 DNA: TGCGCCAGCAGCTGGGGACAACTGAACACTGAAGCTTTCTTT. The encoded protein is CASSWGQLNTEAFF.

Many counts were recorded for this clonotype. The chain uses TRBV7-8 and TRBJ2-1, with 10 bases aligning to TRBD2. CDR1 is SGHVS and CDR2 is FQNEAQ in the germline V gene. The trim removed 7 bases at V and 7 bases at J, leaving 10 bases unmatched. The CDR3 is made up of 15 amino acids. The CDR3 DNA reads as TGTGCCAGCATCGCGAGCGGGAGGGCCCAGAATGAGCAGTTCTTC. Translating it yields CASIASGRAQNEQFF.

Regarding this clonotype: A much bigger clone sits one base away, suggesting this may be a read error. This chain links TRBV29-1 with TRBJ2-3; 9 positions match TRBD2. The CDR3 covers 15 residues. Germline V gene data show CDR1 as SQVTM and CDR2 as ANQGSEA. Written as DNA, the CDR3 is TGCAGAGTTGTAGTGTCTAGCGGGACCCCAGATACGCAGTATTTT. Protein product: CRVVVSSGTPDTQYF.

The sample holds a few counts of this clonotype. The CDR3 here is CATLAQRERYEQYF. The CDR3 nucleotides read TGTGCCACCCTAGCCCAGCGGGAGCGATACGAGCAGTACTTC. This chain joins TRBV24-1 and TRBJ2-7, with 8 bases that match TRBD2. Germline CDR1 is KGHDR and CDR2 is SFDVKD. CDR3 length: 14 amino acids. Trimming took 9 bases from V and 4 from J; bases not matched to a gene: 10.

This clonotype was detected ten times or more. DNA of the CDR3: TGCGCCAGCAGCTACGGACTAGCTGGTGAGCAGTTCTTC. Translating it yields CASSYGLAGEQFF. This sequence joins TRBV5-1 and TRBJ2-1, with TRBD2 matching 8 bases. This CDR3 has 13 residues. Germline CDR1 reads SGHRS; CDR2 reads YFSETQ. J lost 9 bases, V lost 3 bases, and 5 bases had no gene match.

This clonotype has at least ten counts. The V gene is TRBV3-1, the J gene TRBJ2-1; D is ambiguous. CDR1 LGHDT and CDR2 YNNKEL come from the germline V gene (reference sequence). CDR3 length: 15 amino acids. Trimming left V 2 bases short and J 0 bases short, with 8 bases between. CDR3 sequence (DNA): TGTGCCAGCAGCCAAAACCTCAACTCCTACAATGAGCAGTTCTTC. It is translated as CASSQNLNSYNEQFF.

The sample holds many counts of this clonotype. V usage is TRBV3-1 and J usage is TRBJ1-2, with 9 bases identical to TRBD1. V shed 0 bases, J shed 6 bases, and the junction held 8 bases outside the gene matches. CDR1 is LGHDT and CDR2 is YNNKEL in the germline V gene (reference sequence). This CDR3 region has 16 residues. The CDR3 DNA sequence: TGTGCCAGCAGCCAAGAAGGGACAGGGCTGAGGCATGGCTACACCTTC. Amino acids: CASSQEGTGLRHGYTF. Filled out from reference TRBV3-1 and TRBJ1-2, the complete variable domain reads DTAVSQTPKYLVTQMGNDKSIKCEQNLGHDTMYWYKQDSKKFLKIMFSYNNKELIINETVPNRFSPKSPDKAHLNLHINSLELGDSAVYFCASSQEGTGLRHGYTFGSGTRLTVV.

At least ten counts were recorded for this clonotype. Written as DNA, the CDR3 is TGTGCCAGCAGCTTGGCTTCGACATCCAGGAGGGCAGATACGCAGTATTTT. It is translated as CASSLASTSRRADTQYF. The V call is TRBV5-4, the J call TRBJ2-3; D is perhaps TRBD2 (6 bases). Germline CDR1 reads SGHNT; CDR2 reads YYREEE (reference sequence). Trimming pared 0 bases from V and 4 bases from J, leaving 18 bases between. The CDR3 is 17 residues long.